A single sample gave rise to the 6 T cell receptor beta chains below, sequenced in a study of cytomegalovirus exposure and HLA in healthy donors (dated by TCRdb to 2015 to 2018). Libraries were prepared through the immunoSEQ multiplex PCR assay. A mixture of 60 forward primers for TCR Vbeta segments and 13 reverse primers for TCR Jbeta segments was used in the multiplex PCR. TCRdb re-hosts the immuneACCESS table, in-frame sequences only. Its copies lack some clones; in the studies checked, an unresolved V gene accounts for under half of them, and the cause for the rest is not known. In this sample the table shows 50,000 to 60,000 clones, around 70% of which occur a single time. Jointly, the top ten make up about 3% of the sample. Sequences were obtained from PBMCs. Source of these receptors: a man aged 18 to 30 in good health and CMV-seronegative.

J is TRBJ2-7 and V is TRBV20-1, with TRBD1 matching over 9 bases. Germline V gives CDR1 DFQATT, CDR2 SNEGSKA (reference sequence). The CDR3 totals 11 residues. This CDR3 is CGTGQGYEQYF. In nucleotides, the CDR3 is TGCGGAACGGGACAGGGTTACGAGCAGTACTTC.

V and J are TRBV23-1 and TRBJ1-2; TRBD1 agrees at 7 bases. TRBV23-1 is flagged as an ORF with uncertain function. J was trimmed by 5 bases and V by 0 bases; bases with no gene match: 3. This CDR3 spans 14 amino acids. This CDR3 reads CASSQSRDSYGYTF. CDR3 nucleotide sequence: TGCGCCAGCAGTCAATCGAGGGACAGTTATGGCTACACCTTC.

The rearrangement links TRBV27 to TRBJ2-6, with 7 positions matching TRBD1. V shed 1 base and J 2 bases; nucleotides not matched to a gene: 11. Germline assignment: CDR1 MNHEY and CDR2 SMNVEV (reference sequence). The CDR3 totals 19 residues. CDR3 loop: CASSLYPAPQGAGANVLTF. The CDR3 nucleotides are TGTGCCAGCAGTTTATATCCCGCACCGCAGGGGGCTGGGGCCAACGTCCTGACTTTC.

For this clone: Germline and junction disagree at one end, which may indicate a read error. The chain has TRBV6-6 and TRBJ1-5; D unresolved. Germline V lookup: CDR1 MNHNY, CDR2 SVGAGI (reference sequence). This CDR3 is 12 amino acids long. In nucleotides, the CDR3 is TGTGCCAGCAGTTCAAGCATTCAGCCCCAGCATTTT. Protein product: CASSSSIQPQHF.

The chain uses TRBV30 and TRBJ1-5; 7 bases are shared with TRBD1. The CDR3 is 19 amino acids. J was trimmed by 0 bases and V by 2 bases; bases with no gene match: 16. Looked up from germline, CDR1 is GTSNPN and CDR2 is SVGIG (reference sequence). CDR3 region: CAWSQPGQSLWYSNQPQHF. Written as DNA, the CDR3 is TGTGCCTGGAGTCAACCGGGACAGAGCCTTTGGTATAGCAATCAGCCCCAGCATTTT.

The CDR3 coding sequence is TGTGCCAGCAGCTCCGACGGGTTCGACAATGAGCAGTTCTTC. This encodes CASSSDGFDNEQFF. This chain uses TRBV11-3 with TRBJ2-1; D is ambiguous. The CDR3 consists of 14 residues. With 4 bases removed from V and 5 bases from J, the gap between germline ends came to 12 bases. CDR1 is SGHNT and CDR2 is YENEEA in the germline V gene.